Presented here are 10 T cell receptor beta chains from one specimen sequenced in a study of T-cell reconstitution after alpha-beta-depleted transplantation in children. Unique molecular identifiers were incorporated into the prepared TCRbeta library. MiXCR, applied by TCRdb to the PCR reads, yields one record per CDR3 protein. The sample shows roughly 300,000 distinct CDR3 sequences, over 9% of them seen only once. Sequenced material: PBMCs from the stem cell graft donor, taken from the stem cell graft. The receptor set was obtained from a human donor who donated a stem cell graft to a child with acute lymphoblastic leukemia.

This clonotype turned up a few times. The chain joins TRBV24-1 to TRBJ2-3; D unresolved. The V gene lost 3 bases and the J gene lost 2 bases, with 20 bases spanning the gap. Germline V gene data show CDR1 as KGHDR and CDR2 as SFDVKD. CDR3 length: 18 amino acids. CDR3: CATSDPDSDLSPTDTQYF. In DNA, the CDR3 is TGTGCCACCAGTGATCCCGACTCTGACCTCTCCCCCACAGATACGCAGTATTTT.

The V and J genes are TRBV27 and TRBJ1-5; perhaps TRBD1 as D (6 bases). The germline V and J ends were trimmed by 3 bases and 1 base, with 22 bases remaining between them. Germline V gene lookup returns CDR1 MNHEY and CDR2 SMNVEV (reference sequence). The CDR3 sequence is 19 residues long. The CDR3 DNA follows: TGTGCCAGCAGTTTTAAGGGGGGGGGGCCGAGGCTGAGCAATCAGCCCCAGCATTTT. This codes for CASSFKGGGPRLSNQPQHF.

Only a few counts were recorded for this clonotype. The V gene is TRBV20-1, the J gene TRBJ2-1; 11 bases are a match to TRBD2. Germline V gene lookup returns CDR1 DFQATT and CDR2 SNEGSKA (reference sequence). This CDR3 has 14 amino acids. V lost 5 bases and J lost 3; bases outside the gene matches: 3. This CDR3 reads CSADGTSGYNEQFF. Here the CDR3 DNA reads TGCAGTGCTGACGGGACTAGCGGCTACAATGAGCAGTTCTTC.

The chain carries TRBV27 and TRBJ2-7; perhaps TRBD1 as D (6 bases). Looked up from germline, CDR1 is MNHEY and CDR2 is SMNVEV (reference sequence). CDR3 length: 14 amino acids. V was cut by 4 bases and J by 2 bases, with 12 bases left in between. This chain's CDR3 is CASSSTGHAYEQYF. CDR3 DNA sequence: TGTGCCAGCAGTTCTACAGGGCATGCCTACGAGCAGTACTTC.

Only a few counts were recorded for this clonotype. The CDR3 DNA reads as TGTGCCAGCAGCTTAGCGGGAGGGGGTTTAACAGATACGCAGTATTTT. It specifies CASSLAGGGLTDTQYF. The rearrangement links TRBV7-3 to TRBJ2-3; 9 bases agree with TRBD2. Unmatched junction bases numbered 6, after V lost 2 bases and J lost 3 bases. The CDR3 totals 16 residues. Germline values: CDR1 SGHTA, CDR2 FQGTGA.

This clonotype was seen at least ten times. The rearrangement joins TRBV10-3 to TRBJ2-5; 12 nucleotides align to TRBD2. This CDR3 has 15 residues. Germline CDR1 and CDR2: ENHRY and SYGVKD. Trimming took 2 bases from V and 2 from J; bases not matched to a gene: 0. In nucleotides, the CDR3 is TGTGCCATCAGTGAGGGACTAGCGGGGCAAGAGACCCAGTACTTC. This encodes CAISEGLAGQETQYF.

This clonotype was picked up a small number of times. The rearrangement joins TRBV9 to TRBJ1-1, with D perhaps matching TRBD1 (6 bases). The CDR3 is made up of 15 amino acids. Trimming cost V 1 base and J 0 bases, with 10 bases left between them. CDR1 and CDR2 from the germline V gene are SGDLS and YYNGEE. This chain's CDR3 is CASSVFRDMNTEAFF. The CDR3 nucleotides are TGTGCCAGCAGCGTATTTCGGGACATGAACACTGAAGCTTTCTTT.

This clonotype appeared many times. V and J are TRBV7-2 and TRBJ2-3; 7 bases fit TRBD2. The CDR3 is 15 residues long. V shed 1 base and J 3 bases; nucleotides not matched to a gene: 4. Germline CDR1 SGHTA, CDR2 FQGNSA. CDR3 region: CASSLVQGGTDTQYF. The DNA of the CDR3 is TGTGCCAGCAGCTTAGTGCAGGGAGGGACAGATACGCAGTATTTT.

The chain couples TRBV27 to TRBJ2-1; 8 bases fit TRBD2. The germline CDR1 and CDR2 sequences are MNHEY and SMNVEV (reference sequence). The V and J ends lost 3 bases and 16 bases, in that order; junction bases with no gene match: 11. The CDR3 has 13 amino acids. For the CDR3, the DNA is TGTGCCAGCAGTTTCGCCGCAGCGGGAGTTCTATTCTTC. Residues: CASSFAAAGVLFF.

This clonotype was counted between two and nine times. This chain links TRBV29-1 with TRBJ2-7; D may be TRBD2 (5 bases). CDR1 and CDR2 from the germline V gene are SQVTM and ANQGSEA. There are 11 residues in the CDR3. Trimming removed 7 bases from V and 7 bases from J, with 14 bases in between. The chain's CDR3 is CSGLFSGEQYF. DNA for the CDR3: TGCAGCGGACTATTCTCGGGGGAGCAGTACTTC.